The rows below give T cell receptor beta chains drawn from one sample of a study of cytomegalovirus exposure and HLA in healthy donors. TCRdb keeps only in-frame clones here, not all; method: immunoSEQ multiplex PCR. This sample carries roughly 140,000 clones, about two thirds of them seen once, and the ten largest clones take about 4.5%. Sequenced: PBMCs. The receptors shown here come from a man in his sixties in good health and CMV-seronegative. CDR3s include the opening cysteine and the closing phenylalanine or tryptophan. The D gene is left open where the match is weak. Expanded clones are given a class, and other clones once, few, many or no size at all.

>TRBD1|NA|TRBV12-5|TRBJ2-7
TGTGCTAGTGGTTTGGCTACCGGGACAGGGGGTCGTATCCCCGCCTACGAGCAGTACTTC
CASGLATGTGGRIPAYEQYF
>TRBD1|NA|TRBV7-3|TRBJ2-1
TGTGCCAGCAGCTATCAGGGTGGGACAGGGATAAAGAATGAGCAGTTCTTC
CASSYQGGTGIKNEQFF
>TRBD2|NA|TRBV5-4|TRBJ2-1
TGTGCCAGCAGCTTGTGGGGGGGGGAGCAGTTCTTC
CASSLWGGEQFF
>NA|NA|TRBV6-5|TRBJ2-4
TGTGCCAGCAACTCAGGGGCGGCCAAAAACATTCAGTACTTC
CASNSGAAKNIQYF
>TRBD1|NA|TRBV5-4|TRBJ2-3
TGTGCCAGCAGCTTCGACAGGGTTTCGACAGATACGCAGTATTTT
CASSFDRVSTDTQYF
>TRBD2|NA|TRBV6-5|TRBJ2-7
TGTGCCAGCAGCCTCGTTAGCGGGAGTCCTTCCGAGCAGTACTTC
CASSLVSGSPSEQYF
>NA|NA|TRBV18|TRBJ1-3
TGTGCCAGCTCACCACCTTCCAGGGTCTCTGGAAACACCATATATTTT
CASSPPSRVSGNTIYF
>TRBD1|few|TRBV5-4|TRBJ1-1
TGTGCCAGCAGCTTGGAACAGGGGAGAGGTGCTGAAGCTTTCTTT
CASSLEQGRGAEAFF
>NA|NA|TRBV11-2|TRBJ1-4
TGTGCCAGCAGCTTAGGGGGAGCGAATGAAAAACTGTTTTTT
CASSLGGANEKLFF
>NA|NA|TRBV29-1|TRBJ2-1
TGCAGCGTTGTTCCTGGGGGGACGGATGAGCAGTTCTTC
CSVVPGGTDEQFF
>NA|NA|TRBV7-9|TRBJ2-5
TGTGCCAGCAGTTCTAGGAGTTACCAAGAGACCCAGTACTTC
CASSSRSYQETQYF
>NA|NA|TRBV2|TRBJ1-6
TGTGCCAGCAGTCAGACAGGCGACAATTCACCCCTCCACTTT
CASSQTGDNSPLHF
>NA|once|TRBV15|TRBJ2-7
TGTGCCACCAGCAGACAAGGACAGGGAGGGAACGAGCAGTACTTC
CATSRQGQGGNEQYF
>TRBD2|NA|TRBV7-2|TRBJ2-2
TGTGCCAGCAGCTTAGAAGGGACTAGGAGAACCGGGGAGCTGTTTTTT
CASSLEGTRRTGELFF
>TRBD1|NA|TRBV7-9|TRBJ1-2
TGTGCCAGCAGCTCCTATCGGGACAGCTTCCTTTCAGAGTCTGGCTACACCTTC
CASSSYRDSFLSESGYTF
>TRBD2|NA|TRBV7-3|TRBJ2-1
TGTGCCAGCAGCTTAAGCGCTAGCGGGAGTAATTTTGAGCAGTTCTTC
CASSLSASGSNFEQFF
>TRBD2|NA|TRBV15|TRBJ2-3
TGTGCCACCAGCAGAGCGGAGAATAGCGGGGGGTTCACAGATACGCAGTATTTT
CATSRAENSGGFTDTQYF
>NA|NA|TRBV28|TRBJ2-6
TGTGCCAGCAGTTTCAGTGGTAGGGGTAAATCTGGGGCCAACGTCCTGACTTTC
CASSFSGRGKSGANVLTF
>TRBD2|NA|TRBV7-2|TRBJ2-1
TGTGCCAGCAGCCCCCTAGCGGGAGACGCCGGAAGTGGTAATGAGCAGTTCTTC
CASSPLAGDAGSGNEQFF
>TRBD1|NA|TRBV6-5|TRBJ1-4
TGTGCCAGCAGTTACCTCGGACAGGTTGGAAATGAAAAACTGTTTTTT
CASSYLGQVGNEKLFF
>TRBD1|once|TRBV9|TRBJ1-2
TGTGCCAGCAGCGTAGAAAACAGGGGGCGGCGGGGCTACACCTTC
CASSVENRGRRGYTF
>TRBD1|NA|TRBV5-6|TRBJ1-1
TGTGCCAGCAGCTACGGACAGGGTCACAAGGGGAAGACTGAAGCTTTCTTT
CASSYGQGHKGKTEAFF
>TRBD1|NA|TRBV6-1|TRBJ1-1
TGTGCCAGCAGTGTCGCAGGGGGCGAATCGACTGAAGCTTTCTTT
CASSVAGGESTEAFF
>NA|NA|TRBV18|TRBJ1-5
TGTGCCAGCTCACGATCCCTAGGGAGTCAGCCCCAGCATTTT
CASSRSLGSQPQHF
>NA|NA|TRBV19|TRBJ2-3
TGTGCCAGTAGACTCTCCGGGACTCGAGATACGCAGTATTTT
CASRLSGTRDTQYF
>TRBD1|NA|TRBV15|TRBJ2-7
TGTGCCACCAGCAGGGCTTCTTCTACAGGGGGCCGGGAATCTCCCTCCGAGCAGTACTTC
CATSRASSTGGRESPSEQYF
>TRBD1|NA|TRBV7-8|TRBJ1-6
TGTGCCAGCATACTCACGGGACAGCCCTCAAATTCACCCCTCCACTTT
CASILTGQPSNSPLHF
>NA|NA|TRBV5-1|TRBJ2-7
TGCGCCAGCAGCTTGGATGGGAGGAACTCCTACGAGCAGTACTTC
CASSLDGRNSYEQYF
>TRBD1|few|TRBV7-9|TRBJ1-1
TGTGCCAGCAGCCTGGGACAGATGAACACTGAAGCTTTCTTT
CASSLGQMNTEAFF
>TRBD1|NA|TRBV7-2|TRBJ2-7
TGTGCCAGCAGCCCCAAGACAGGGGGCTACGAGCAGTACTTC
CASSPKTGGYEQYF
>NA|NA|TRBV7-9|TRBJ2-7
TGTGCCAGCAGCTTAGCGCGGGGACCCGCCCCATCCTACGAGCAGTACTTC
CASSLARGPAPSYEQYF
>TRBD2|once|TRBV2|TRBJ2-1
TGTGCCAGCATTCGGGGCGGGAGCCTGGGCTCCTACAATGAGCAGTTCTTC
CASIRGGSLGSYNEQFF
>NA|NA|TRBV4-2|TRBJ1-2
TGTGCCAGCAGCCAGGGCAATGTTATCTCCAACTATGGCTACACCTTC
CASSQGNVISNYGYTF
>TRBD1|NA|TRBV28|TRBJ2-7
TGTGCCAGCAGTCTCGGGCCGACAGGGGCCTACGAGCAGTACTTC
CASSLGPTGAYEQYF
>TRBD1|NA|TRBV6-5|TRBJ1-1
TGTGCCAGCAGTTATGAGGGGGCAAACACTGAAGCTTTCTTT
CASSYEGANTEAFF
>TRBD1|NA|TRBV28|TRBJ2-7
TGTGCCAGCAGTTTTATGAGTATGGGGACAGGACTCTCCTACGAGCAGTACTTC
CASSFMSMGTGLSYEQYF
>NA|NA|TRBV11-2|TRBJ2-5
TGTGCCAGCAGCTTAGGTAGCCAAGAGACCCAGTACTTC
CASSLGSQETQYF
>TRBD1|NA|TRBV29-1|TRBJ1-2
TGCAGCGTTACAGGGGATTATGGCTACACCTTC
CSVTGDYGYTF
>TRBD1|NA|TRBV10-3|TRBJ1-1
TGTGCCGCTTCCCAGGGGGCCCGCACTGAAGCTTTCTTT
CAASQGARTEAFF
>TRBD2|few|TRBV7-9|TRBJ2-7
TGTGCCAGCAGTTCGCTGGGAGGGCCTGGCGAGCAGTACTTC
CASSSLGGPGEQYF
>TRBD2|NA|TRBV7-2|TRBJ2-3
TGTGCCAGCAGCCCCCGGTTAGCGGGGGGCACAGATACGCAGTATTTT
CASSPRLAGGTDTQYF
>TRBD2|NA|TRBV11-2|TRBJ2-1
TGTGCCAGCAGCTTAGTTGCCGGGAGGGCCATGAATGAGCAGTTCTTC
CASSLVAGRAMNEQFF
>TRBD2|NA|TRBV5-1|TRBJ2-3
TGCGCCAGCAGCTTGTTAGGACTAGCGGGAGGGCCCGATCCTAGGGGCGGAAAGTATTTT
CASSLLGLAGGPDPRGGKYF
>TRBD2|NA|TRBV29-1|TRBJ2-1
TGCAGCGCCCGTAATAGCGGGGCTAACAATGAGCAGTTCTTC
CSARNSGANNEQFF
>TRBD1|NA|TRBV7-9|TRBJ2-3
TGTGCCAGCAGTTTGGGACAGCCCCCTCATTTGCAGTATTTT
CASSLGQPPHLQYF
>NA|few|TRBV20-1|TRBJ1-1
TGCAGTGCTCCGTCGACAGGACCAGCTTTCTTT
CSAPSTGPAFF
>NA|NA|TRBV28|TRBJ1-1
TGTGCCAGCAGTTTGACGGGCAGGGCGTTCATGAACACTGAAGCTTTCTTT
CASSLTGRAFMNTEAFF
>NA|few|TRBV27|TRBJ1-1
TGTGCCAGCAGTTCTATCGGGACATCCACTGAAGCTTTCTTT
CASSSIGTSTEAFF
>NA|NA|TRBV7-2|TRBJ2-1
TGTGCCAGCAGCTTAGGGGCTCCCAATGAGCAGTTCTTC
CASSLGAPNEQFF
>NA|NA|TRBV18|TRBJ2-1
TGTGCCAGCTCACCGCTCCCCGGGACTGAGCCGTACAATGAGCAGTTCTTC
CASSPLPGTEPYNEQFF
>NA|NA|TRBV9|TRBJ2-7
TGTGCCAGCAGCGTAGCTGGCGGGACTCTTGCCTACGAGCAGTACTTC
CASSVAGGTLAYEQYF
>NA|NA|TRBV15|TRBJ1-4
TGTGCCACCAGCATGAGCAGGAATGAAAAACTGTTTTTT
CATSMSRNEKLFF
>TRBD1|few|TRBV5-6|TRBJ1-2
TGTGCCAGCAGCTATACGGACAGGGGGCTCGGCTACACCTTC
CASSYTDRGLGYTF
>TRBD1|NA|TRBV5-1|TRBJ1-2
TGCGCCAGCAGCACCGACAGGGAGGACTATGGCTACACCTTC
CASSTDREDYGYTF
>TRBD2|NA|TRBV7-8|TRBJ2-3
TGTGCCAGCAGCCGGGACTACTACGCTAGCACAGATACGCAGTATTTT
CASSRDYYASTDTQYF
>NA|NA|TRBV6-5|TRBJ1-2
TGTGCCAGCAGTACAGCACCATATGGCTACACCTTC
CASSTAPYGYTF